Shown below are 14 T cell receptor beta chains from a single sample sequenced in a study of CD8+ T cells in alopecia areata (dated by TCRdb to the late 2010s). Interpreted using the paper, the time point label stands for: less than five weeks on oral tofacitinib. Interpreted using the paper, the treatment or condition label stands for: oral pan-JAK inhibitor, 5-10 mg twice daily. The library was produced with the immunoSEQ multiplex PCR assay. RNA was extracted from all samples and reverse transcribed into cDNA, which served as template for TCR sequencing. Drawn from immuneACCESS, this table holds only the in-frame rearrangements with V and J called that TCRdb kept. Clones are partly lost; checked studies trace under half to an unresolved V gene and leave the rest unexplained. The sample has around 70,000 clones on record, roughly 28% of them singletons. The ten biggest clones cover 15% of the sample.

The sequenced sample was CD8+ T cells sorted from blood, obtained at week 4, from a patient treated with tofacitinib. These TCRs come from a human donor with alopecia areata.

A few counts support this clone. The chain combines TRBV15 with TRBJ2-2, with 10 bases fitting TRBD2. With V trimmed by 7 bases and J by 6 bases, 8 bases remained unmatched. Germline V gene data show CDR1 as LNHNV and CDR2 as YYDKDF (reference sequence). The CDR3 loop spans 15 amino acids. The CDR3 region has the DNA TGTGCCACCATAGAACCTAGCGGGAGCTCCGGGGAGCTGTTTTTT. This codes for CATIEPSGSSGELFF.

This clone appeared a few times. The chain carries TRBV29-1 and TRBJ2-1; 7 nucleotides match TRBD2. After removal of 6 bases from V and 3 bases from J, the junction contained 20 bases not matched to a gene. The V gene's germline CDR1 is SQVTM and CDR2 ANQGSEA. CDR3 length equals 18 residues. CDR3 residues: CSVPPAGRGGVRYNEQFF. The CDR3 coding sequence is TGCAGCGTCCCCCCGGCGGGGAGGGGAGGCGTCCGCTACAATGAGCAGTTCTTC.

This clone was detected a few times. The CDR3 region is CASSGVSGGYTF. CDR3 nucleotide sequence: TGTGCCAGCAGCGGCGTCTCTGGAGGCTACACCTTC. This chain uses TRBV9 with TRBJ1-2, with no clear D. Germline CDR1 reads SGDLS; CDR2 reads YYNGEE. The CDR3 is 12 residues long. Between the trimmed V and J ends, which lost 3 bases and 8 bases, there was a span of 11 bases.

In its sample, this clone was seen a few times. The J gene is TRBJ2-3, the V gene TRBV28, with 7 bases matching TRBD2. The germline CDR1 and CDR2 sequences are MDHEN and SYDVKM. CDR3 size: 16 residues. The trim removed 0 bases at V and 4 bases at J, leaving 7 bases unmatched. The CDR3 spells CASSLWMGGSSDTQYF. CDR3 bases: TGTGCCAGCAGTTTATGGATGGGCGGGAGCTCAGATACGCAGTATTTT.

This clone came up many times. V and J are TRBV14 and TRBJ2-2, with D maybe TRBD1 (6 bases). The germline V gene has CDR1 SGHDN and CDR2 FVKESK. V was trimmed by 5 bases and J by 6 bases, leaving 10 bases between them. CDR3 length: 13 amino acids. The CDR3 loop is CASSRTVAGELFF. For the CDR3, the DNA is TGTGCCAGCAGCAGGACAGTGGCCGGGGAGCTGTTTTTT.

This clone showed up just a few times. V and J are TRBV27 and TRBJ2-2, with D hard to call. The CDR3 runs to 14 residues. Germline CDR1 reads MNHEY; CDR2 reads SMNVEV (reference sequence). Trimming removed 3 bases at V and 4 bases at J, with 9 bases between. The CDR3 loop reads CASSFGILTGELFF. The CDR3 DNA reads as TGTGCCAGCAGTTTTGGGATTCTCACCGGGGAGCTGTTTTTT.

This chain connects TRBV2 to TRBJ2-3; D is perhaps TRBD2 (6 bases). Germline lookup yields CDR1 SNHLY and CDR2 FYNNEI. Trimming took 2 bases from V and 0 from J, leaving 15 bases between them. The CDR3 is 17 amino acids. CDR3 in DNA: TGTGCCAGCAGTGAACCATTGCGGGGTTCTAGCACAGATACGCAGTATTTT. Encoded protein: CASSEPLRGSSTDTQYF. The full variable domain, rest sourced from reference TRBV2 and TRBJ2-3, is EPEVTQTPSHQVTQMGQEVILRCVPISNHLYFYWYRQILGQKVEFLVSFYNNEISEKSEIFDDQFSVERPDGSNFTLKIRSTKLEDSAMYFCASSEPLRGSSTDTQYFGPGTRLTVL.

In its sample, this clone was seen a few times. The chain recombines TRBV27 with TRBJ1-5, with 7 bases identical to TRBD1. V trimming: 6 bases; J trimming: 3 bases; junction bases outside the gene matches: 5. CDR3 length: 14 amino acids. Germline V gene sequence: CDR1 MNHEY, CDR2 SMNVEV (reference sequence). CDR3 protein: CASSQDRFNQPQHF. The DNA for the CDR3 is TGTGCCAGCAGCCAGGACAGGTTCAATCAGCCCCAGCATTTT.

V usage is TRBV5-6 and J usage is TRBJ1-4; possibly TRBD1 for D (6 bases). The germline V gene has CDR1 SGHDT and CDR2 YYEEEE. V was cut by 4 bases and J by 8 bases, with 15 bases left in between. This CDR3 spans 14 amino acids. The CDR3 is CASSPGALREKLFF. The DNA for the CDR3 is TGTGCCAGCAGCCCGGGGGCGCTTCGGGAAAAACTGTTTTTT.

Only a few counts were recorded for this clone. This chain connects TRBV13 to TRBJ2-1; D call uncertain. Germline V lookup: CDR1 PRHDT, CDR2 FYEKMQ (reference sequence). V was cut by 1 base and J by 3 bases, with 7 bases left in between. The CDR3 has 14 residues. The CDR3 DNA sequence: TGTGCCAGCAGCTTAGAAGGGTTCTACAATGAGCAGTTCTTC. Its translation is CASSLEGFYNEQFF.

This clone was detected only a few times. V is TRBV5-4 and J is TRBJ2-7; D uncertain. Germline V gives CDR1 SGHNT, CDR2 YYREEE (reference sequence). The CDR3 extends over 14 amino acids. Trimming removed 3 bases at V and 4 bases at J, with 14 bases between. The chain's CDR3 is CASSSGRMGYEQYF. The CDR3 coding sequence is TGTGCCAGCAGCTCGGGCAGAATGGGGTACGAGCAGTACTTC.

CDR3 sequence: CSVEVAGTSYEQYF. The CDR3 DNA sequence: TGCAGCGTTGAAGTGGCAGGGACCTCCTACGAGCAGTACTTC. The rearrangement joins TRBV29-1 to TRBJ2-7, with D tentatively TRBD1 or TRBD2 (5 bases each). The V gene lost 1 base and the J gene lost 0 bases, with 10 bases spanning the gap. CDR1 and CDR2 (germline): SQVTM, ANQGSEA. The CDR3 is 14 residues long.

This clone was counted only a few times. The chain carries TRBV29-1 and TRBJ2-7; tentatively, D is TRBD2 (7 bases). The germline gives CDR1 SQVTM, CDR2 ANQGSEA. This CDR3 comprises 14 residues. The V gene lost 3 bases and the J gene lost 7 bases, with 19 bases spanning the gap. CDR3 in amino acids: CSVEWPTGGLEQYF. CDR3 DNA sequence: TGCAGCGTTGAGTGGCCTACCGGGGGGCTGGAGCAGTACTTC.

This clone was counted at least ten times. The chain carries TRBV2 and TRBJ2-1; D gene unclear. CDR1 and CDR2 from the germline V gene are SNHLY and FYNNEI. CDR3 length: 12 residues. V was clipped by 2 bases and J by 9 bases, with 8 bases between them. The CDR3 DNA reads TGTGCCAGCAGTGAACCGCCCATTGAGCAGTTCTTC. This sequence encodes CASSEPPIEQFF.